The TCR beta chain under discussion was sequenced for a study of shared clonotypes between healthy human individuals. Germline CDR1 LNHDA, CDR2 SQIVND (reference sequence). The CDR3 has 13 residues. Trimming removed 5 bases from V and 8 bases from J; junction bases left unmatched: 3. Details on this clone: Its antigen is unidentified.

Study-wide findings and caveats: Non-shared clonotypes displayed generation probabilities falling below those of clonotypes present in all four donors. Estimated clonotype richness was generally higher in naive than memory subsets.

Repertoires were generated with immunoSEQ multiplex PCR, while TCRdb's copy carries only in-frame clones and drops some. The sample shows under 750,000 clones, roughly 72% of them seen only once. The sequencing sample was made of memory CD4+ T cells sorted from blood. Subset meaning: CD45RA-negative fraction. V gene TRBV19 combines with J gene TRBJ2-1; TRBD2 agrees at 10 bases. The receptor was derived from a woman between 25 and 40 years old in good health. The chain's CDR3 is CASSLAGEDEQFF. CDR3 coding DNA: TGTGCCAGTAGTCTAGCGGGAGAGGATGAGCAGTTCTTC. Full variable domain (rest looked up from reference TRBV19 and TRBJ2-1): DGGITQSPKYLFRKEGQNVTLSCEQNLNHDAMYWYRQDPGQGLRLIYYSQIVNDFQKGDIAEGYSVSREKKESFPLTVTSAQKNPTAFYLCASSLAGEDEQFFGPGTRLTVL.